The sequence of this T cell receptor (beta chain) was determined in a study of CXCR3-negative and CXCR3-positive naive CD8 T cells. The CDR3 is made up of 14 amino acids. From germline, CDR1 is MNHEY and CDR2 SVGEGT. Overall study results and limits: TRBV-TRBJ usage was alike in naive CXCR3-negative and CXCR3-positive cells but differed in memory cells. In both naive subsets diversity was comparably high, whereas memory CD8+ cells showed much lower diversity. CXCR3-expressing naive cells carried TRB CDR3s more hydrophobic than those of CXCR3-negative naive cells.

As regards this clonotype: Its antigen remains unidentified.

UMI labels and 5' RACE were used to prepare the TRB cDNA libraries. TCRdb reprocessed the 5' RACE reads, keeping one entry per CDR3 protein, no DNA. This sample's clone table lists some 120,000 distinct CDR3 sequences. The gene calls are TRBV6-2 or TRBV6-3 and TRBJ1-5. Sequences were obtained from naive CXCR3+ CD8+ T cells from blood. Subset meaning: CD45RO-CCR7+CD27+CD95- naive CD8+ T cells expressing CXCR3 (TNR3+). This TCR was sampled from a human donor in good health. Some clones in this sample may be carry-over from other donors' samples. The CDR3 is CASSPGPFDQPQHF.